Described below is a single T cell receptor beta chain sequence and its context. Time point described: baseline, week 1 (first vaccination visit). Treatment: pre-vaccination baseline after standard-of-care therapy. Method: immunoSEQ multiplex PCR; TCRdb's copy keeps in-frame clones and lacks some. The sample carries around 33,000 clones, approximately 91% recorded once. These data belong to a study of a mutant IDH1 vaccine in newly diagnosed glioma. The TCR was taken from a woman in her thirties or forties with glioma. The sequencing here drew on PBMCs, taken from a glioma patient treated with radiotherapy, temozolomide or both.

The chain's CDR3 is CASSIPGQGVYEQYF. CDR3 bases: TGTGCCAGTAGTATACCAGGACAGGGAGTTTACGAGCAGTACTTC. The V call is TRBV19, the J call TRBJ2-7, with 8 bases lining up with TRBD1. V shed 2 bases and J 4 bases; nucleotides not matched to a gene: 7. The length of the CDR3 is 15 residues. The germline CDR1 and CDR2 sequences are LNHDA and SQIVND (reference sequence).